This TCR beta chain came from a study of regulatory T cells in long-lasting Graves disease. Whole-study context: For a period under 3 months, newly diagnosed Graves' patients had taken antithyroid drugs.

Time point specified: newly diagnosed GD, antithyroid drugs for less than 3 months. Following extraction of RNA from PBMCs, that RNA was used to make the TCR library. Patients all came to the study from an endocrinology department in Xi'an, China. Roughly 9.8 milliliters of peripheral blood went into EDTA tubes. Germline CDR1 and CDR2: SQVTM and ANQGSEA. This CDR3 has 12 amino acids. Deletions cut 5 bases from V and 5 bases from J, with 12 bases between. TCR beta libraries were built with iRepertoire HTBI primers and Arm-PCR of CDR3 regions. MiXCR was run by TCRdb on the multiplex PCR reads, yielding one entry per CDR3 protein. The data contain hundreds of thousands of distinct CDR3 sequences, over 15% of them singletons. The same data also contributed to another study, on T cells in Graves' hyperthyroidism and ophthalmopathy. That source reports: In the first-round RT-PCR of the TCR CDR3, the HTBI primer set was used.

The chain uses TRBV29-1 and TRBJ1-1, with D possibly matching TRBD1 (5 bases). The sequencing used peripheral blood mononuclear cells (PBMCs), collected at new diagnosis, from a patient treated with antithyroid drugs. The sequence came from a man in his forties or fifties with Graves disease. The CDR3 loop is CSVHPEGTEAFF. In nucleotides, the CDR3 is TGCAGCGTTCACCCAGAGGGGACTGAAGCTTTCTTT.